The T cell receptor beta chain under discussion was sequenced for a study of Tregs in tolerant kidney transplant recipients (dated by TCRdb to the late 2010s). Regarding the study in general: Before combined kidney and bone marrow transplantation, this study identified donor-specific regulatory T cells using TCRbeta sequencing and then followed those same cells after transplant. Summary of the overall study and its limitations: The most biologically relevant and donor-specific TCRbeta repertoire appeared to be identified by expanding Tregs with activated donor B cells. Donor-specific Treg expansion exceeded global Treg expansion in tolerant patients, suggesting antigen-driven rather than nonspecific expansion. For some patients, the PCR primers changed as time went on, which meant samples from those patients could not be compared with one another at the nucleotide level. Biological reproducibility was not directly assessed, although technical replication error appeared to be minimal. Because the study included only a small number of patients, the results must be confirmed in larger populations and under other immunosuppression protocols.

Related donors were used in the transplants with nonmyeloablative bone marrow transplantation, and mixed chimerism was transient in the human trials. Unstimulated Tregs (CD4+CD25+CD127-), CD4+ non-Tregs (CD4+CD25-), CD4 and CD8 cells were FACS-sorted from thawed PBMCs. Patients were 4 combined kidney and bone marrow transplant recipients from the ITN036ST trial, and only these trial subjects had samples available. Healthy control blood was processed to PBMCs by Ficoll density gradient and cryopreserved, and patient PBMCs were collected before and after transplant. For TCRbeta CDR3 sequencing, genomic DNA from the sorted cells was extracted using the QIAGEN DNeasy Blood and Tissue Kit. High-throughput TCRbeta CDR3 sequencing, including PCR amplification with bias correction and internal controls, was performed commercially through immunoSEQ. The paper's data handling went like this. Unique productive TCRbeta sequences were defined by CDR3 nucleotide sequence where primers matched, otherwise by CDR3 amino acid sequence with Vbeta and Jbeta genes. As a correction for sorting error, sequences shared between sorted populations at a frequency ratio of 2:1 or less were discarded, and the remaining shared sequences were assigned to the higher population. Donor-reactive sequences were defined as at least 5-fold expanded in CFSE-low cells versus unstimulated cells, with frequency of at least 0.01% in CFSE-low cells. Jensen-Shannon divergence, calculated on the top 100 TCRbeta sequences ranked by frequency, was used to quantify repertoire divergence. For samples with multiple sequencing runs, sorting error was corrected in each run separately before the runs were combined. TCRdb provides this immuneACCESS table in a form limited to in-frame rearrangements. Some clones are lacking; in checked studies, under half of them reflect an unresolved V gene, and why the rest are absent is not known. D and trimming come from the DNA, and the V and J calls and clone size come from that table. This sample's records show approximately 30,000 clones. The top ten hold 1.5% to 2% of the sample.

The germline V gene yields SGHRS for CDR1 and YFSETQ for CDR2. The CDR3 runs 17 residues from the cysteine to the phenylalanine. Part of the CDR3 DNA is given, 42 bases translated from base 1. Trimming takes 1 base from V and 3 bases from J, and the germline ends sit 14 bases apart. Worth noting for this clone: Its target antigen remains unknown. Read data end 3 residues before the CDR3 end; the end is taken from the germline J gene.

The specimen comprised CD4+ T cells from blood (PBMCs), sampled 24 months after the transplant. This receptor chain uses TRBV5-1 and TRBJ2-6, with the D gene too uncertain to name. This receptor was obtained from a human patient who received a combined kidney and bone marrow transplant. Post transplant, some T cells may arise from the graft donor. The CDR3: CASSLYADVGGANVLTF. CDR3 bases read: TGCGCCAGCAGCTTGTACGCGGATGTCGGTGGGGCCAACGTC. With the rest looked up from the reference TRBV5-1 and TRBJ2-6 genes rather than sequenced, the full variable domain is KAGVTQTPRYLIKTRGQQVTLSCSPISGHRSVSWYQQTPGQGLQFLFEYFSETQRNKGNFPGRFSGRQFSNSRSEMNVSTLELGDSALYLCASSLYADVGGANVLTFGAGSRLTVL.